This paragraph covers one T cell receptor (beta chain) sequence. No antigen is known for it. At one boundary the junction diverges from the germline segment, which might be a read error. RNA was extracted with the RNeasy kit and about 0.5 to 1 ug was reverse transcribed using random hexamers. The immunoSEQ multiplex PCR assay, covering 54 Vbeta and 13 Jbeta segments, was used to amplify TCR beta CDR3 regions. PCR amplification bias was corrected by using a synthetic template baseline for primer optimization and computational correction. The paper's processing steps were these. Reads were assigned to V, D and J genes according to IMGT and analyzed in immunoSEQ Analyzer, with only productive sequences retained. Clonality was computed as one minus Shannon entropy normalized by log2 of the number of productive unique sequences. Public and private clones were assessed among the 100 most prevalent clones of each patient and control. Clones were defined as Susac-specific if absent from the healthy and MS cohorts, from 1052 published viral clones and from other ImmuneACCESS disease sequences. TCRdb trimmed public reads at Q25 via fastp, called clones via MiXCR and kept in-frame beta chains. Rows are unified per CDR3 protein, each entry keeping the most common DNA and genes. TCRdb, rather than the study authors, made the V and J calls. For this sample the table gives approximately 150,000 distinct CDR3 sequences, of which roughly 94% were detected only once. Of the sample, approximately 0.094% is held by the ten largest clones.

The sample originates from a study of CD8 T cells in Susac syndrome (dated by TCRdb to between 2019 and 2020). Context from the whole study: Repertoire sequencing was used to test whether CD8+ T cell activation and differentiation in Susac syndrome was antigen driven.

The paper as a whole reports these results and caveats: The TCR sequencing and HLA analysis was acknowledged to have included a relatively small number of individuals.

Peripheral blood CD8+ and CD4+ T cells from healthy donors, Susac syndrome patients and multiple sclerosis patients were profiled using high-throughput TCR beta sequencing. Multiple sclerosis controls were treatment-naive patients with stable or active relapsing-remitting disease fulfilling revised McDonald criteria. CD8+ TEMRA cells were enriched by FACS, while bulk CD8+ and CD4+ T cells were purified by magnetic negative isolation. Blood was collected in EDTA tubes and processed within 24 hours, with PBMCs isolated through density gradient centrifugation. PBMCs intended for TCR sequencing were frozen in liquid nitrogen and were later thawed in a 37 degrees C water bath. Purity of sorted or isolated CD4+, CD8+ and CD8+ TEMRA cells was at least 90%. The material sequenced was CD4+ T cells from PBMCs. This receptor was identified in a human donor with multiple sclerosis.

The CDR3 sequence is CSARGPGQGINEQFF. The sequenced DNA: TGCAGTGCCAGAGGCCCGGGACAGGGGATCAATGAGCAGTTCTTC. The chain was built from TRBV20-1 and TRBJ2-1; 10 central bases correspond to TRBD1. The germline V gene (reference sequence) gives CDR1 as DFQATT and CDR2 as SNEGSKA. Counted from cysteine to phenylalanine, this CDR3 has 15 amino acids. The retained sequence is limited to the CDR3, 45 bases, with the frame set at the first base.